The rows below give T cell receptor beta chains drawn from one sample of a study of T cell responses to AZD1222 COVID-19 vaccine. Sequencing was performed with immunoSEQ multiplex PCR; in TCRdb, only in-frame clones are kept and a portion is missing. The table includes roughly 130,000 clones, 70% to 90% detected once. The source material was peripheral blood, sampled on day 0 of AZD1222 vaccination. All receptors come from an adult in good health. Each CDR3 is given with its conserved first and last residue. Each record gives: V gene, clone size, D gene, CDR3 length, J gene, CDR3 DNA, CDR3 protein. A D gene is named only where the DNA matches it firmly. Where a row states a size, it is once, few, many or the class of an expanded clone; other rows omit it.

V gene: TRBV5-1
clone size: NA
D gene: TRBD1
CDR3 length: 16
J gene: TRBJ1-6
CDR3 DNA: TGCGCCAGCAGCCCGGACAGGGTTTCTCCTGATTCACCCCTCCACTTT
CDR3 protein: CASSPDRVSPDSPLHF

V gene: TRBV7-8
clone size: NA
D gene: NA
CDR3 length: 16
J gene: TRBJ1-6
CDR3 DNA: TGTGCCAGCAGCTTACGACCGAGCTCCTATAATTCACCCCTCCACTTT
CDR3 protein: CASSLRPSSYNSPLHF

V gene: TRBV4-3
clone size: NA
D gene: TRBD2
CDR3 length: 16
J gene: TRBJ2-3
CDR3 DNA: TGCGCCAGCAGCCAACAAACTAGCGTCCCCACAGATACGCAGTATTTT
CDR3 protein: CASSQQTSVPTDTQYF

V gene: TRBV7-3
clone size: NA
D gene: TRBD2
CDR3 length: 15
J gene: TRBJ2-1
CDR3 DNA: TGTGCCAGCAGCCTAGATAGCGGGACCTACAATGAGCAGTTCTTC
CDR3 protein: CASSLDSGTYNEQFF

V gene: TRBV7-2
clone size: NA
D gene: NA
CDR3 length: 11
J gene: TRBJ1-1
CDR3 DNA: TGTGCCAGCAGCTTATACACTGAAGCTTTCTTT
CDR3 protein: CASSLYTEAFF

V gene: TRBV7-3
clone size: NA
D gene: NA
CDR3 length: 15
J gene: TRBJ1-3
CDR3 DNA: TGTGCCAGCAGTCCGGGACCCTCTTCTGGAAACACCATATATTTT
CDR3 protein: CASSPGPSSGNTIYF

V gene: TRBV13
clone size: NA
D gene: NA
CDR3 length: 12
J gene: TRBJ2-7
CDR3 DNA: TGTGCCAGCAGCTCGACCAGGGTTGAGCAGTACTTC
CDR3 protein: CASSSTRVEQYF

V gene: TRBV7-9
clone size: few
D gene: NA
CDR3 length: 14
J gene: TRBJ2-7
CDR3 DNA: TGTGCCAGCAGCCTTCAGGGTATCTCCTACGAGCAGTACTTC
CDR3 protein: CASSLQGISYEQYF

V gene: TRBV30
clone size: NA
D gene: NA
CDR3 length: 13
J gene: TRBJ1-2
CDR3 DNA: TGTGCCTGGAGCTTCAACAGGGATCGAGGCTACACCTTC
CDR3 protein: CAWSFNRDRGYTF

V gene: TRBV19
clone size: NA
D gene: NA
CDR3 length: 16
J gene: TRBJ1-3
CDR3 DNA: TGTGCCAGTAGTATCTCGCTACAGCACTCTGGAAACACCATATATTTT
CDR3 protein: CASSISLQHSGNTIYF

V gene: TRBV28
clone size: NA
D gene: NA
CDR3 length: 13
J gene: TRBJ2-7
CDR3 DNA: TGTGCCAGTGCCGGGACGGACACCTACGAGCAGTACTTC
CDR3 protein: CASAGTDTYEQYF

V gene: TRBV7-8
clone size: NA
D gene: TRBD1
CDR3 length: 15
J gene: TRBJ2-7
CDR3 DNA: TGTGCCAGCATCATTGCCGGGACAGGGTTCTACGAGCAGTACTTC
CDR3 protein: CASIIAGTGFYEQYF

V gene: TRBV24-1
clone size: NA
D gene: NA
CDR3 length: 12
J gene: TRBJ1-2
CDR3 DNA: TGTGCCACCAGTGAAGCTCTCTATGGCTACACCTTC
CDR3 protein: CATSEALYGYTF

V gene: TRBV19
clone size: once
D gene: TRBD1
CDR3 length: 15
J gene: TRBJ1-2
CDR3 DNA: TGTGCCAGTAGTGTCACAGGGGGCGCCGGCTATGGCTACACCTTC
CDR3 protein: CASSVTGGAGYGYTF

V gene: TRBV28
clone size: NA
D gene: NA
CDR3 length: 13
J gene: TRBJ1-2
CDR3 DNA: TGTGCCAGCAGTTTAACCCAGGACTATGGCTACACCTTC
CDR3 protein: CASSLTQDYGYTF

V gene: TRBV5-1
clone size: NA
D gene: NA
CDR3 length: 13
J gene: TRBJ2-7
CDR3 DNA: TGCGCCAGCAGCCCAGGGTCCTCCTACGAGCAGTACTTC
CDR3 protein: CASSPGSSYEQYF

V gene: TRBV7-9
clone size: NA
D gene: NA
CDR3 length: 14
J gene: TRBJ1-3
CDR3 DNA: TGTGCCAGGTCCATGCCGAACTCTGGAAACACCATATATTTT
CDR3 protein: CARSMPNSGNTIYF

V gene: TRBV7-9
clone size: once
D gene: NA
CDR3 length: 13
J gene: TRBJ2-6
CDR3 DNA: TGTGCCAGCAGCACTTCTGGGGCCAACGTCCTGACTTTC
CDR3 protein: CASSTSGANVLTF

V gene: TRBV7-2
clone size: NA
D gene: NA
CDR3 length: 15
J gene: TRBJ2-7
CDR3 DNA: TGTGCCAGCAGCTTAGGAGGGGCCAAAACCTACGAGCAGTACTTC
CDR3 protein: CASSLGGAKTYEQYF

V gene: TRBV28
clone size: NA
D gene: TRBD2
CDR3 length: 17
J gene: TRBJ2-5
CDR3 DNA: TGTGCCAGCAGTTTGTCGAGGGAGGCGGGAGAGCAAGAGACCCAGTACTTC
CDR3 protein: CASSLSREAGEQETQYF

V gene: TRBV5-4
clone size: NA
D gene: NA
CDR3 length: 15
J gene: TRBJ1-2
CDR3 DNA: TGTGCCAGCAGCTTGGCCGTTAGGGCTGACTATGGCTACACCTTC
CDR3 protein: CASSLAVRADYGYTF

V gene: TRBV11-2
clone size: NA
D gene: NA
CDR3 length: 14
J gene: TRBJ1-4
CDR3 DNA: TGTGCCAGCAGCTTATCGGGGGGCGTTGAAAAACTGTTTTTT
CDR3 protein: CASSLSGGVEKLFF

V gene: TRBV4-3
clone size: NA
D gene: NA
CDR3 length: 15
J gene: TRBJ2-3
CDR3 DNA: TGCGCCAGCAGCCTTCTGAGGGCGTTCACAGATACGCAGTATTTT
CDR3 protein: CASSLLRAFTDTQYF

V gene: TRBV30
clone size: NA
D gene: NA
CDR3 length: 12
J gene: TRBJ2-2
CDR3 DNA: TGTGCCTGGGGAGGGGGCCACGGGGAGCTGTTTTTT
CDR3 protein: CAWGGGHGELFF

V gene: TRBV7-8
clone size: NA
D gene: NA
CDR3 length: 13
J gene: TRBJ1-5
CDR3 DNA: TGTGCCAGCAGCTCGTATAGCAATCAGCCCCAGCATTTT
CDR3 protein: CASSSYSNQPQHF

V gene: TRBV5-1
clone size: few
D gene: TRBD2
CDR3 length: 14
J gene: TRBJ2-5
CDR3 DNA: TGCGCCAGCAGCTTGGGGGACTATTCCGAGACCCAGTACTTC
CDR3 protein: CASSLGDYSETQYF

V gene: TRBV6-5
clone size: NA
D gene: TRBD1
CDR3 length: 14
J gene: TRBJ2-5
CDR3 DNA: TGTGCCAGCAGGACAGGGGCCCTCGGGGAGACCCAGTACTTC
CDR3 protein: CASRTGALGETQYF

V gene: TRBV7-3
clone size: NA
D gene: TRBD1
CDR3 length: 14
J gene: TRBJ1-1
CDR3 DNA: TGTGCCAGCAGCCCCGCCGGGACAGGTACTGAAGCTTTCTTT
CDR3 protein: CASSPAGTGTEAFF

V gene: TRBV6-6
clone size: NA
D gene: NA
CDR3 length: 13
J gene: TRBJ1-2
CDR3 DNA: TGTGCCAGCAGTTACGAGGGGGTCTATGGCTACACCTTC
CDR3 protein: CASSYEGVYGYTF

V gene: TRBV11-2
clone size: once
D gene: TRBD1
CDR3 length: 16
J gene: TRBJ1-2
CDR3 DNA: TGTGCCACCGAATCCCAAACAGGGGGCTTGGGGTATGGCTACACCTTC
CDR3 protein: CATESQTGGLGYGYTF

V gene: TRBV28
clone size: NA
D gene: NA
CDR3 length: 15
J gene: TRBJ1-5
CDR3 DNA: TGTGCCAGCAGTTTGCCCCAGGGAAACAATCAGCCCCAGCATTTT
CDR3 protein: CASSLPQGNNQPQHF

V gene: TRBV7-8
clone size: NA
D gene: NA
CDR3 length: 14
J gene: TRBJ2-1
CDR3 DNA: TGTGCCAGCAGCTTAGAACTGACCTACAATGAGCAGTTCTTC
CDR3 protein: CASSLELTYNEQFF

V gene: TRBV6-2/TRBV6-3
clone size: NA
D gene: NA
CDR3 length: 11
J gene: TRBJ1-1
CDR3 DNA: TGTGCCAGCAGTCAGGGCACTGAAGCTTTCTTT
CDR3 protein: CASSQGTEAFF

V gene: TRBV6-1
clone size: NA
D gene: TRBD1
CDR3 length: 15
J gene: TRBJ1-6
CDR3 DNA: TGTGCCAGCAGTGAAATCCAGGGGGGTAATTCACCCCTCCACTTT
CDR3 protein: CASSEIQGGNSPLHF

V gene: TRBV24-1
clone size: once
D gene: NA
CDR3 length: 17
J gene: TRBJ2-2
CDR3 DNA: TGTGCCACCAGTGCCACGAGAGGGACCCTCGGCACCGGGGAGCTGTTTTTT
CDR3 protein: CATSATRGTLGTGELFF

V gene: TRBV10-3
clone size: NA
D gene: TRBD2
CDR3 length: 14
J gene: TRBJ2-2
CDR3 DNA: TGTGCCATCTTGCCGGGGGGAGTGGCCGGGGAGCTGTTTTTT
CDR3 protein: CAILPGGVAGELFF

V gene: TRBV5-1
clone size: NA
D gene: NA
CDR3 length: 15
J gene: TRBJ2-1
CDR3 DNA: TGCGCCAGCACCTACTTACAGGGCTCCTACAATGAGCAGTTCTTC
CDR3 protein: CASTYLQGSYNEQFF

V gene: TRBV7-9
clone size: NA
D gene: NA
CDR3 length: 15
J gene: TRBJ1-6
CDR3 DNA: TGTGCCAGCAGCTTAGCAACCCAGGGTTATTCACCCCTCCACTTT
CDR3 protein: CASSLATQGYSPLHF

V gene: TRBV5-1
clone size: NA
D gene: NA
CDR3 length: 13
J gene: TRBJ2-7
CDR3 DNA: TGCGCCAGCAGCTTTCTTTCCTTCTACGAGCAGTACTTC
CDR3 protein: CASSFLSFYEQYF

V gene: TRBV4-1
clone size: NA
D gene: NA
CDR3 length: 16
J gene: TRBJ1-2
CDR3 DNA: TGCGCCAGCAGCCAAGACGGCGGGGGGCTCATCTATGGCTACACCTTC
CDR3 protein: CASSQDGGGLIYGYTF

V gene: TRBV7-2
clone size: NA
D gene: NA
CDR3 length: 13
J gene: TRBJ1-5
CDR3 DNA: TGTGCCAGCAGCTTAGCGCTCTATCAGCCCCAGCATTTT
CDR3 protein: CASSLALYQPQHF

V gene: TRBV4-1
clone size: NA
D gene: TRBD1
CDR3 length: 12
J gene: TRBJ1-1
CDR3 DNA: TGCGCCAGCAGCCGAGGACAGGTCGAAGCTTTCTTT
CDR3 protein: CASSRGQVEAFF

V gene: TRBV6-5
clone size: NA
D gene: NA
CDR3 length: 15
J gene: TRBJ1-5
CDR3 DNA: TGTGCCAACCGACCTGGGACGGTTAGCAATCAGCCCCAGCATTTT
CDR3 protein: CANRPGTVSNQPQHF

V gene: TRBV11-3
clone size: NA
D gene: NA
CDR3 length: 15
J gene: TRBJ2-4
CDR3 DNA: TGTGCCAGCAGCTCGGGACGTTCGGGCTTAAACATTCAGTACTTC
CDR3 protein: CASSSGRSGLNIQYF

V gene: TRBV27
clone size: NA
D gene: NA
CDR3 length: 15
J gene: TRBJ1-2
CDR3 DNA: TGTGCCAGCAGTGGTATGGACGGCGGGGACTATGGCTACACCTTC
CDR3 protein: CASSGMDGGDYGYTF

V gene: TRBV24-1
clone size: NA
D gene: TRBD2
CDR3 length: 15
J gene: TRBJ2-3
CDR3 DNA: TGTGCCACCACGGGGACTAGCGGCGACACAGATACGCAGTATTTT
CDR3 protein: CATTGTSGDTDTQYF

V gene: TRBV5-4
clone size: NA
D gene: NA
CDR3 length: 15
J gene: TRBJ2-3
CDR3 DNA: TGTGCCAGCAGACATGCTGCCAGCGCCACAGATACGCAGTATTTT
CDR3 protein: CASRHAASATDTQYF

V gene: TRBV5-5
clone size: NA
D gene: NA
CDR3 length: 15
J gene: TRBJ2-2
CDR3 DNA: TGTGCCAGCAGCATACCCCAGGGGGGGGTCGGGGAGCTGTTTTTT
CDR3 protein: CASSIPQGGVGELFF

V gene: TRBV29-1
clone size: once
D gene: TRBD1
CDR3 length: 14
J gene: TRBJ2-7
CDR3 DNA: TGCAGCGTTGAATGCGAACCCCGGGACAGAGAGCAGTACTTC
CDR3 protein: CSVECEPRDREQYF

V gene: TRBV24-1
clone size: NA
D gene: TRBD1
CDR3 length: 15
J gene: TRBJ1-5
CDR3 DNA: TGTGCCACCAGTGACGGGACAGTTAGCAATCAGCCCCAGCATTTT
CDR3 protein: CATSDGTVSNQPQHF